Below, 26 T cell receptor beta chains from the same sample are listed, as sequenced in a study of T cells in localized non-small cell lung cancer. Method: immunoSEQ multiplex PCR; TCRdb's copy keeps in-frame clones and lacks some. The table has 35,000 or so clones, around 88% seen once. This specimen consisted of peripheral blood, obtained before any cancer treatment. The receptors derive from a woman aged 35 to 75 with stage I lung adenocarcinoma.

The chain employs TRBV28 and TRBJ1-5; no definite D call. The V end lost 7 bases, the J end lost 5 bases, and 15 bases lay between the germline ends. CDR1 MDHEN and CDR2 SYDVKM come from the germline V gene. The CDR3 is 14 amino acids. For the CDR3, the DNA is TGTGCCAGCAAAAGCGGGCAGATGTATCAGCCCCAGCATTTT. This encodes CASKSGQMYQPQHF. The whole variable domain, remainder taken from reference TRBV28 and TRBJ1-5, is DVKVTQSSRYLVKRTGEKVFLECVQDMDHENMFWYRQDPGLGLRLIYFSYDVKMKEKGDIPEGYSVSREKKERFSLILESASTNQTSMYLCASKSGQMYQPQHFGDGTRLSIL.

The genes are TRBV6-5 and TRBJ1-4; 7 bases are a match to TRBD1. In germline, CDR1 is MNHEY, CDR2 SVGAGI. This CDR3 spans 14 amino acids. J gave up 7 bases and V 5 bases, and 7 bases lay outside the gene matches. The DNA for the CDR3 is TGTGCCAGCAGTATGTACAGGGGAGGTGAAAAACTGTTTTTT. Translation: CASSMYRGGEKLFF.

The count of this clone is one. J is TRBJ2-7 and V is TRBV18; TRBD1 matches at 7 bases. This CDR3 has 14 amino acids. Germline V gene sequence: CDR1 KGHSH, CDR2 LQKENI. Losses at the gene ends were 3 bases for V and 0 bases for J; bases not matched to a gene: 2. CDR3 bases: TGTGCCAGCTCACCTGGGACAGACTCCTACGAGCAGTACTTC. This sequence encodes CASSPGTDSYEQYF.

The CDR3 region is CAIGGQGGYTF. As DNA, the CDR3 is TGTGCCATAGGGGGACAAGGTGGCTACACCTTC. The gene calls are TRBV7-8 and TRBJ1-2; a weak D match, TRBD1 (6 bases). This CDR3 comprises 11 residues. Germline lookup yields CDR1 SGHVS and CDR2 FQNEAQ. Deletions cut 10 bases from V and 7 bases from J, with 13 bases between.

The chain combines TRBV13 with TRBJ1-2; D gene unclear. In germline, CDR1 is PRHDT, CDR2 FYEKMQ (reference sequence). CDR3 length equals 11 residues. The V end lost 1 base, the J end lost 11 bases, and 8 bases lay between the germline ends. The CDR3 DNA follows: TGTGCCAGCAGCTTAGAACAGTCTTACACCTTC. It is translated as CASSLEQSYTF.

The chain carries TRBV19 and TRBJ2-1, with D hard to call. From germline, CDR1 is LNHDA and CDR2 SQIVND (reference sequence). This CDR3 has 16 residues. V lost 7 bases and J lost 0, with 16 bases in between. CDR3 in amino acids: CASKVGSSSSYNEQFF. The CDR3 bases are TGTGCCAGTAAAGTGGGGTCCTCGAGCTCCTACAATGAGCAGTTCTTC.

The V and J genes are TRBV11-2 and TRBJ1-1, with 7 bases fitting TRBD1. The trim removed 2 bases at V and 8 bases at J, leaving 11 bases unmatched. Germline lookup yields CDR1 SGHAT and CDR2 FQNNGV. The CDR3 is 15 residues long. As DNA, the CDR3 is TGTGCCAGCAGCTTATTTCCAGGGGGTCACTTCGAAGCTTTCTTT. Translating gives CASSLFPGGHFEAFF.

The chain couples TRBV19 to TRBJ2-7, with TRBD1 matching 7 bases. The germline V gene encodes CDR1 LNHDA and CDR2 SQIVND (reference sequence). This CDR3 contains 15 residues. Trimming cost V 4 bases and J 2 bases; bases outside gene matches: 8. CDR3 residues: CASSNRDRPPYEQYF. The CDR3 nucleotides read TGTGCCAGTAGTAACCGGGACAGACCTCCCTACGAGCAGTACTTC.

The CDR3: CAGNRGNNSPLHF. DNA of the CDR3: TGTGCCGGCAACAGGGGGAATAATTCACCCCTCCACTTT. The rearrangement links TRBV28 to TRBJ1-6; TRBD1 agrees at 8 bases. The V and J ends lost 11 bases and 5 bases, in that order; junction bases with no gene match: 5. Germline assignment: CDR1 MDHEN and CDR2 SYDVKM. The CDR3 length is 13 residues. Full variable domain (outside the CDR3, taken from reference TRBV28 and TRBJ1-6): DVKVTQSSRYLVKRTGEKVFLECVQDMDHENMFWYRQDPGLGLRLIYFSYDVKMKEKGDIPEGYSVSREKKERFSLILESASTNQTSMYLCAGNRGNNSPLHFGNGTRLTVT.

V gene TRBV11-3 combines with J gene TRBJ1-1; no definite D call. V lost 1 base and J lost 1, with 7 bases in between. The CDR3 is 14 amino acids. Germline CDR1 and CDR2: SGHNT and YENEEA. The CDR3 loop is CASSLGPGNTEAFF. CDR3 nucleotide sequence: TGTGCCAGCAGCTTAGGACCAGGGAACACTGAAGCTTTCTTT. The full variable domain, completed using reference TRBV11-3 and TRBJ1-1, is EAGVVQSPRYKIIEKKQPVAFWCNPISGHNTLYWYLQNLGQGPELLIRYENEEAVDDSQLPKDRFSAERLKGVDSTLKIQPAELGDSAVYLCASSLGPGNTEAFFGQGTRLTVV.

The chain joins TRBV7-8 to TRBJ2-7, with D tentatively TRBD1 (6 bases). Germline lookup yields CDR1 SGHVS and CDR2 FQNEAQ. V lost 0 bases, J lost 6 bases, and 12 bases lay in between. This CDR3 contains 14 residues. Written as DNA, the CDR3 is TGTGCCAGCAGCTTAGCTGGGGACATCATCGAGCAGTACTTC. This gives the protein CASSLAGDIIEQYF.

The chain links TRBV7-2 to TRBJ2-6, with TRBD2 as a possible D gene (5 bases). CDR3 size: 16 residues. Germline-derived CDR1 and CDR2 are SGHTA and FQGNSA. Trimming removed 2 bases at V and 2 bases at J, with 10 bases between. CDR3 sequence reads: CASSLYRRAGANVLTF. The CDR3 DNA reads TGTGCCAGCAGCTTATATCGGCGGGCTGGGGCCAACGTCCTGACTTTC.

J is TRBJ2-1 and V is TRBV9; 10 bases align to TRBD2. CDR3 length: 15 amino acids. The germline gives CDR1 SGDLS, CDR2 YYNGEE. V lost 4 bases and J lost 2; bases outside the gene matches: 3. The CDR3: CASSIGTSAYNEQFF. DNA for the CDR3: TGTGCCAGCAGCATCGGGACTAGCGCCTACAATGAGCAGTTCTTC.

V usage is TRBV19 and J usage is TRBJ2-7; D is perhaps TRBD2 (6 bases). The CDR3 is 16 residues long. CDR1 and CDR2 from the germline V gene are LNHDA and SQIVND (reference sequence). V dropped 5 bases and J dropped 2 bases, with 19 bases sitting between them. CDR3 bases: TGTGCCAGTAGTCCCCGACCGTCTAGCGTGGCCTACGAGCAGTACTTC. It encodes CASSPRPSSVAYEQYF.

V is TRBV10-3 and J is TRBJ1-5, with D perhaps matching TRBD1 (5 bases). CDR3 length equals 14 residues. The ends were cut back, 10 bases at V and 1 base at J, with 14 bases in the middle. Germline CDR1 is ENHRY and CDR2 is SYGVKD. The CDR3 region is CATQGGQSNQPQHF. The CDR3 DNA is TGTGCCACCCAGGGCGGCCAGAGCAATCAGCCCCAGCATTTT.

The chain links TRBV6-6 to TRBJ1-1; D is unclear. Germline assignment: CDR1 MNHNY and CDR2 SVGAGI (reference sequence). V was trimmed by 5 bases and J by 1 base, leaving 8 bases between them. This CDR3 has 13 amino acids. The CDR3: CASSTRENTEAFF. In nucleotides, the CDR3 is TGTGCCAGCAGTACCCGGGAGAACACTGAAGCTTTCTTT.

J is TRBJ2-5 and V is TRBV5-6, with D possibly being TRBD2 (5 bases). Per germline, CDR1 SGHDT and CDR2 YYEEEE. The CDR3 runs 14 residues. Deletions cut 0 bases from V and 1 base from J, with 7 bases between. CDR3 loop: CASSLVGAQETQYF. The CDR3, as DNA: TGTGCCAGCAGCTTGGTGGGAGCCCAAGAGACCCAGTACTTC.

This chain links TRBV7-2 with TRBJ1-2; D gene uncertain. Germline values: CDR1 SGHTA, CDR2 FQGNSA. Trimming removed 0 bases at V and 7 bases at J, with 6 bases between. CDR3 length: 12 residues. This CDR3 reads CASSLATSGYTF. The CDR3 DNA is TGTGCCAGCAGCTTAGCTACATCTGGCTACACCTTC.

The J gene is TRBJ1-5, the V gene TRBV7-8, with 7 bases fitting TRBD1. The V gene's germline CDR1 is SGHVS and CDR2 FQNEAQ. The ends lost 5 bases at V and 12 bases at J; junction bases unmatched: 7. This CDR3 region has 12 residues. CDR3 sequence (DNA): TGTGCCAGCAGCGTAAACAGGGGCCTCCAGCATTTT. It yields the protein CASSVNRGLQHF.

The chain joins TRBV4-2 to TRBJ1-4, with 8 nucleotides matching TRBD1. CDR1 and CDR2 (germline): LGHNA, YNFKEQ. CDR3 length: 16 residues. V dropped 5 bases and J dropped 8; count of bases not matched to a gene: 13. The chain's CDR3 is CASSARDRGYREKLFF. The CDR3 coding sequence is TGTGCCAGCAGCGCACGAGACAGGGGATATCGAGAAAAACTGTTTTTT.

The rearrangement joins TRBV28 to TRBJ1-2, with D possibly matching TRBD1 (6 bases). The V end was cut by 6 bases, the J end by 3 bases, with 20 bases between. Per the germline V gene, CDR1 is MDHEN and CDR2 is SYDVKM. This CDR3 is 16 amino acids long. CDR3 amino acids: CASSLGARDRYYGYTF. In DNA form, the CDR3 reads TGTGCCAGCAGCTTGGGGGCCCGGGACCGCTACTATGGCTACACCTTC.

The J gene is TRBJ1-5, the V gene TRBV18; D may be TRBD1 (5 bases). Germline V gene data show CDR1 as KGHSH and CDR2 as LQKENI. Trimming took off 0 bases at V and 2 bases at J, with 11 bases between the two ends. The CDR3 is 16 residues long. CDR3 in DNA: TGTGCCAGCTCACCACCTACAACAGGCCGCAATCAGCCCCAGCATTTT. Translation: CASSPPTTGRNQPQHF.

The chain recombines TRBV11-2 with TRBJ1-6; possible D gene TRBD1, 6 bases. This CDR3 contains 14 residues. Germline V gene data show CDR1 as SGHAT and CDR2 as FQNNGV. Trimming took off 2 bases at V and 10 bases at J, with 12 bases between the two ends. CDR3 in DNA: TGTGCCAGCAGCTTAAACAGGGCGGAATCACCCCTCCACTTT. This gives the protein CASSLNRAESPLHF.

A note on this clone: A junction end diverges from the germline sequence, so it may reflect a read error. CDR3 bases: TGTGCCAGCTCGCCACGGGGGCGACCCAACTATGGCTACACCTTC. Its protein product is CASSPRGRPNYGYTF. This chain joins TRBV18 and TRBJ1-2, with D possibly matching TRBD1 (6 bases). Germline loops: CDR1 KGHSH, CDR2 LQKENI. There are 15 residues in the CDR3.

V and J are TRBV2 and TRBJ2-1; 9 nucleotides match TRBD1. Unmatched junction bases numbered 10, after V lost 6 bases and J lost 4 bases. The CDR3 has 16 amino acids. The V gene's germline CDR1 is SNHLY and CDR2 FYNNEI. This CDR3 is CASSDQADRGYNEQFF. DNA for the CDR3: TGTGCCAGCAGCGACCAAGCGGACAGGGGTTACAATGAGCAGTTCTTC.

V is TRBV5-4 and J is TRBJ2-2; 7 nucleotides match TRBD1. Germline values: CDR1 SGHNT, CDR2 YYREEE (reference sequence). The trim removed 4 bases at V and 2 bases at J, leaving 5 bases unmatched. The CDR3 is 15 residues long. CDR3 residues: CASSHRQGNTGELFF. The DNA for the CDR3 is TGTGCCAGCAGCCACCGACAGGGAAACACCGGGGAGCTGTTTTTT.